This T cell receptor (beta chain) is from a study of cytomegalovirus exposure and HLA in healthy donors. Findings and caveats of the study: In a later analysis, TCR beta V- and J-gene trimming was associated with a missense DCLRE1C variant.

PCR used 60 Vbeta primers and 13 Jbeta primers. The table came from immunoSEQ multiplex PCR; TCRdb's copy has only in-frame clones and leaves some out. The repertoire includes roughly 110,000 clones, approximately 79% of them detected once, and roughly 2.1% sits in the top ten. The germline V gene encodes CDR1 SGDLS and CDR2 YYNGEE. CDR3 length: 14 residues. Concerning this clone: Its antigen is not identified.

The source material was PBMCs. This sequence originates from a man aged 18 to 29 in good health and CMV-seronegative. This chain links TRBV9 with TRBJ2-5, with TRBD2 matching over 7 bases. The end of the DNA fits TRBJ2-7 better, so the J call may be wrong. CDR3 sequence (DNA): TGTGCCAGCAGCGCCCCTAGCGGCCTGGGCGAGCAGTACTTC. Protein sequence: CASSAPSGLGEQYF.